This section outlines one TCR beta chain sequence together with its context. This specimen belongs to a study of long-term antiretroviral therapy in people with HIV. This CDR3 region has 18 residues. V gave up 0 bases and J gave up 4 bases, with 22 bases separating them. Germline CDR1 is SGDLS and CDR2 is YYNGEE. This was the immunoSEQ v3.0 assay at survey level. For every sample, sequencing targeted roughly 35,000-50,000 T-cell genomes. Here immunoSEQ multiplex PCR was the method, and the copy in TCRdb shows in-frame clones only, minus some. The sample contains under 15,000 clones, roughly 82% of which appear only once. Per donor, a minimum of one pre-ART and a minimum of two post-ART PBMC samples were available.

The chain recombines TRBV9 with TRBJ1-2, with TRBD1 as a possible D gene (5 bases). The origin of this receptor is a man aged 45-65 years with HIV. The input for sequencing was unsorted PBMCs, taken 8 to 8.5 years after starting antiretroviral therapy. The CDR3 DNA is TGTGCCAGCAGCGTAGCTACTGGGGCCCTCTTGGAGCCCTATGGCTACACCTTC. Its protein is CASSVATGALLEPYGYTF. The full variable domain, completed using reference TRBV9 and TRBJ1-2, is DSGVTQTPKHLITATGQRVTLRCSPRSGDLSVYWYQQSLDQGLQFLIQYYNGEERAKGNILERFSAQQFPDLHSELNLSSLELGDSALYFCASSVATGALLEPYGYTFGSGTRLTVV.